The 14 T cell receptor beta chains reported below all come from one sample, sequenced in a study of T cells in tuberculosis. The protocol was immunoSEQ multiplex PCR, while the TCRdb copy is restricted to in-frame clones and leaves out a portion. The sample lists about 24,000 clones, around 95% occurring once. Material: PBMCs. These receptors were collected from a donor between 10 and 35 years old with latent tuberculosis or without tuberculosis infection.

The rearrangement uses TRBV7-2 and TRBJ2-1, with 13 nucleotides matching TRBD2. V was clipped by 8 bases and J by 8 bases; unmatched bases: 15. Germline V CDR1 and CDR2: SGHTA, FQGNSA. CDR3 length equals 17 residues. The CDR3 protein is CASGETSGGAISDEQFF. In nucleotides, the CDR3 is TGTGCCAGCGGAGAAACTAGCGGGGGGGCCATCTCAGATGAGCAGTTCTTC.

This chain joins TRBV10-3 and TRBJ2-2, with 7 positions matching TRBD2. J was trimmed by 6 bases and V by 4 bases; bases with no gene match: 14. CDR3 length: 17 residues. The germline V gene encodes CDR1 ENHRY and CDR2 SYGVKD. CDR3 bases: TGTGCCATCAGTGGACAGAATCGCCGGGGGGACCCCGGGGAGCTGTTTTTT. Its translation: CAISGQNRRGDPGELFF.

The V gene is TRBV19, the J gene TRBJ1-1; maybe TRBD1 (6 bases). The CDR3 totals 14 residues. The V end was cut by 7 bases, the J end by 2 bases, with 14 bases between. The germline gives CDR1 LNHDA, CDR2 SQIVND (reference sequence). CDR3: CASTKQGVNTEAFF. DNA for the CDR3: TGTGCCAGTACCAAACAGGGCGTCAACACTGAAGCTTTCTTT.

The J gene is TRBJ1-4, the V gene TRBV30; 7 bases line up with TRBD1. Germline V gene lookup returns CDR1 GTSNPN and CDR2 SVGIG (reference sequence). The CDR3 runs to 13 residues. V trimming: 1 base; J trimming: 7 bases; junction bases outside the gene matches: 3. The CDR3 DNA is TGTGCCTGGAGTGCCAAGGGGGCTGAAAAACTGTTTTTT. Protein: CAWSAKGAEKLFF. Based on the CDR3 plus reference TRBV30 and TRBJ1-4, the full variable domain is SQTIHQWPATLVQPVGSPLSLECTVEGTSNPNLYWYRQAAGRGLQLLFYSVGIGQISSEVPQNLSASRPQDRQFILSSKKLLLSDSGFYLCAWSAKGAEKLFFGSGTQLSVL.

This chain links TRBV4-1 with TRBJ1-4; a weak D match, TRBD1 (5 bases). Germline CDR1 and CDR2: MGHRA and YSYEKL. V dropped 3 bases and J dropped 8 bases, with 13 bases sitting between them. CDR3 length: 14 amino acids. The CDR3 loop is CASSQRQGWEKLFF. CDR3 nucleotides: TGCGCCAGCAGCCAGAGGCAGGGTTGGGAAAAACTGTTTTTT.

This chain connects TRBV27 to TRBJ2-7; D is unresolved. The germline V and J ends were trimmed by 6 bases and 3 bases, with 12 bases remaining between them. CDR3 length equals 13 residues. Per the germline V gene, CDR1 is MNHEY and CDR2 is SMNVEV (reference sequence). The CDR3 loop reads CASRGDTSYEQYF. CDR3 DNA: TGTGCCAGCAGGGGCGACACGAGCTACGAGCAGTACTTC.

CDR3 bases: TGTGCCAGCAGCACACAGGGGGCGCGGCAGCCCCAGCATTTT. Its translation is CASSTQGARQPQHF. The chain has TRBV25-1 and TRBJ1-5, with TRBD1 matching over 9 bases. CDR1 and CDR2 (germline): MGHDK, SYGVNS. The CDR3 sequence is 14 residues long. V gave up 6 bases and J gave up 7 bases; unmatched junction bases: 7.

V and J are TRBV5-1 and TRBJ1-2; 11 positions agree with TRBD1. CDR3 length equals 16 residues. The germline gives CDR1 SGHRS, CDR2 YFSETQ. The V segment lost 0 bases and the J segment 4 bases; nucleotides outside the gene matches: 5. DNA of the CDR3: TGCGCCAGCAGCTTGGGGGGACAGGGGGTCACCTATGGCTACACCTTC. Protein: CASSLGGQGVTYGYTF.

The rearrangement joins TRBV28 to TRBJ2-2; D perhaps matches TRBD2 (5 bases). In germline, CDR1 is MDHEN, CDR2 SYDVKM. The CDR3 has 20 amino acids. V was pared by 6 bases and J by 8 bases, with 34 bases between. The CDR3 nucleotides read TGTGCCAGCAGCACTATTCGGGCAGGTTCAAAACGGGGTAAAGCTGGGGAGCTGTTTTTT. It translates to CASSTIRAGSKRGKAGELFF.

This clone was counted once. This chain connects TRBV6-1 to TRBJ1-5; tentatively, D is TRBD1 (5 bases). The CDR3 is 15 residues long. The germline V gene has CDR1 MNHNS and CDR2 SASEGT. V dropped 0 bases and J dropped 7 bases, with 13 bases sitting between them. The CDR3 here is CASSEAWGERQPQHF. The CDR3 DNA reads as TGTGCCAGCAGTGAAGCGTGGGGGGAGCGACAGCCCCAGCATTTT.

The chain links TRBV5-1 to TRBJ2-3; TRBD2 agrees at 14 bases. The germline V gene encodes CDR1 SGHRS and CDR2 YFSETQ. The CDR3 is made up of 18 amino acids. V shed 6 bases and J 2 bases; nucleotides not matched to a gene: 11. The CDR3 is CASTRTSGGTSLTDTQYF. In DNA form, the CDR3 reads TGCGCCAGCACGCGGACTAGCGGGGGGACCTCGCTCACAGATACGCAGTATTTT.

The V and J genes are TRBV2 and TRBJ2-2; TRBD2 matches at 14 bases. The CDR3 length is 16 residues. V lost 6 bases to trimming and J lost 5 bases; unmatched junction nucleotides: 5. Germline V gene lookup returns CDR1 SNHLY and CDR2 FYNNEI. The CDR3 DNA is TGTGCCAGCAGGGCCCGACTAGCGGGGGGGACCGGGGAGCTGTTTTTT. This encodes CASRARLAGGTGELFF.

The CDR3 DNA follows: TGTGCCAGCAACAGCGGGGACTATGGCTACACCTTC. The encoded protein is CASNSGDYGYTF. V usage is TRBV5-6 and J usage is TRBJ1-2; D is ambiguous. The CDR3 covers 12 residues. V lost 6 bases, J lost 3 bases, and 9 bases lay in between. Germline CDR1 SGHDT, CDR2 YYEEEE. Drawing the rest from reference TRBV5-6 and TRBJ1-2, the complete variable domain is DAGVTQSPTHLIKTRGQQVTLRCSPKSGHDTVSWYQQALGQGPQFIFQYYEEEERQRGNFPDRFSGHQFPNYSSELNVNALLLGDSALYLCASNSGDYGYTFGSGTRLTVV.

The chain carries TRBV4-2 and TRBJ1-2; D is possibly TRBD1 (5 bases). The CDR3 contains 16 residues. CDR1 and CDR2 from the germline V gene are LGHNA and YNFKEQ. Trimming shortened V by 8 bases and J by 3 bases, and 22 bases separated the two germline ends. The CDR3 protein is CASGSEDSFIDYGYTF. CDR3 nucleotides: TGTGCCAGCGGCTCAGAAGACAGCTTTATAGACTATGGCTACACCTTC.